The rows below give T cell receptor beta chains drawn from one sample of a study of blood T cell repertoires in COVID-19. Profiling relied on immunoSEQ multiplex PCR, and the TCRdb table lists in-frame clones only, not all of them. The sample holds over 200,000 clones, 88% seen once. The sample consisted of peripheral blood. The receptors shown here come from a human donor in a cohort sampled during active COVID-19. Each CDR3 is given with its conserved first and last residue. The D gene is left open where the match is weak. Clone size is shown for a subset of rows, as once, few, many or a class of expanded clone.

abundance,d_gene,j_gene,v_gene,CDR3aa,CDR3nt
few,.,TRBJ1-1,TRBV18,CASSADVPGTTNTEAFF,TGTGCCAGCTCAGCAGATGTGCCGGGGACAACGAACACTGAAGCTTTCTTT
.,TRBD1,TRBJ1-5,TRBV6-5,CASSLTGSRQPQHF,TGTGCCAGCAGCCTGACAGGGAGTAGACAGCCCCAGCATTTT
.,.,TRBJ2-1,TRBV29-1,CSVEQATGSPYGNEQFF,TGCAGCGTAGAACAAGCCACCGGGTCCCCATACGGCAATGAGCAGTTCTTC
.,TRBD2,TRBJ2-1,TRBV9,CASSDGTSYYNEQFF,TGTGCCAGCAGCGATGGGACTAGTTACTACAATGAGCAGTTCTTC
.,TRBD2,TRBJ2-7,TRBV5-1,CASSLAGWGGEQYF,TGCGCCAGCAGCTTGGCCGGGTGGGGGGGCGAGCAGTACTTC
.,TRBD1,TRBJ1-1,TRBV5-4,CASSTRGRGNTEAFF,TGTGCCAGCAGCACGAGGGGGCGCGGGAACACTGAAGCTTTCTTT
.,.,TRBJ1-1,TRBV5-6,CASSLTSGSTEAFF,TGTGCCAGCAGCTTGACATCGGGGAGCACTGAAGCTTTCTTT
once,.,TRBJ2-1,TRBV6-2/TRBV6-3,CASSAASGISPYNEQFF,TGTGCCAGCAGTGCTGCCTCCGGGATAAGCCCCTACAATGAGCAGTTCTTC
.,TRBD1,TRBJ2-1,TRBV9,CASSDPGTGAYNEQFF,TGTGCCAGCAGCGACCCCGGGACAGGGGCCTACAATGAGCAGTTCTTC
.,.,TRBJ1-1,TRBV19,CASSIALRANTEAFF,TGTGCCAGTAGTATTGCTTTGCGGGCGAACACTGAAGCTTTCTTT
.,.,TRBJ2-3,TRBV28,CASTPSQGRDTQYF,TGTGCCAGCACCCCATCCCAGGGGCGGGATACGCAGTATTTT
once,.,TRBJ1-5,TRBV21-1,CASRTRGNQPQHF,TGTGCCAGCAGGACTAGAGGGAATCAGCCCCAGCATTTT
.,.,TRBJ1-4,TRBV5-4,CASSSSTNEKLFF,TGTGCCAGCAGCTCCTCAACTAATGAAAAACTGTTTTTT
few,TRBD1,TRBJ2-7,TRBV7-3,CASSPGTGPYEQYF,TGTGCCAGCAGCCCCGGGACAGGGCCCTACGAGCAGTACTTC
.,.,TRBJ2-7,TRBV20-1,CSARDSYEQYF,TGCAGTGCTAGGGACAGCTACGAGCAGTACTTC
.,.,TRBJ1-2,TRBV7-2,CASPIWSGGYTF,TGTGCCAGCCCGATATGGTCGGGTGGCTACACCTTC
few,.,TRBJ1-2,TRBV7-9,CASSLMEAGYGYTF,TGTGCCAGCAGCTTAATGGAGGCTGGCTATGGCTACACCTTC
.,TRBD2,TRBJ2-7,TRBV6-2/TRBV6-3,CASSYGDTSGFSYEQYF,TGTGCCAGCAGTTACGGGGACACTAGCGGTTTTTCCTACGAGCAGTACTTC
.,TRBD2,TRBJ2-7,TRBV6-6,CASSSTSGRAYEQYF,TGTGCCAGCAGTTCTACTAGCGGCCGTGCCTACGAGCAGTACTTC
.,.,TRBJ1-1,TRBV18,CASSRDLNEAFF,TGTGCCAGCTCCCGGGACTTGAATGAAGCTTTCTTT
.,.,TRBJ2-2,TRBV4-3,CASSQDGGTGELFF,TGCGCCAGCAGCCAAGACGGGGGCACCGGGGAGCTGTTTTTT